What follows are 25 T cell receptor beta chains derived from one specimen sequenced in a study of blood T cell dynamics during melanoma immunotherapy. The table came from immunoSEQ multiplex PCR; TCRdb's copy has only in-frame clones and leaves some out. The table includes approximately 15,000 clones, 85% detected once. This sample's time point: pre-treatment baseline. Sequencing used blood, obtained from a patient treated with checkpoint blockade. The receptors stem from a human donor with melanoma.

This clone appeared a single time. The V gene is TRBV11-2, the J gene TRBJ2-5; possible D gene TRBD1, 5 bases. The CDR3 has 16 residues. V gave up 2 bases and J gave up 1 base, with 14 bases separating them. Per the germline V gene, CDR1 is SGHAT and CDR2 is FQNNGV. In DNA, the CDR3 is TGTGCCAGCAGCTTACGGTCAAGACAGAGCCAAGAGACCCAGTACTTC. Protein: CASSLRSRQSQETQYF.

The chain recombines TRBV19 with TRBJ2-2; 9 bases align to TRBD1. The J segment lost 6 bases and the V segment lost 7 bases, leaving 15 bases of the junction unmatched. Per germline, CDR1 LNHDA and CDR2 SQIVND (reference sequence). This CDR3 spans 17 amino acids. DNA of the CDR3: TGTGCCAGTACCGATACTCCGGGACAGGGAGGGTCCGGGGAGCTGTTTTTT. Its translation: CASTDTPGQGGSGELFF.

The chain has TRBV5-5 and TRBJ1-1, with D uncertain. CDR3 size: 15 residues. From germline, CDR1 is SGHKS and CDR2 YYEKEE (reference sequence). The V gene lost 4 bases and the J gene lost 3 bases, with 16 bases spanning the gap. The CDR3 protein is CASSLTAGMDTEAFF. In DNA, the CDR3 is TGTGCCAGCAGCCTCACCGCCGGGATGGACACTGAAGCTTTCTTT.

The chain recombines TRBV28 with TRBJ1-4, with D perhaps TRBD1 (6 bases). This CDR3 region has 15 residues. V lost 7 bases, J lost 4 bases, and 16 bases lay in between. Germline V gene lookup returns CDR1 MDHEN and CDR2 SYDVKM. The CDR3 loop reads CASTTWGGGNEKLFF. The CDR3 DNA reads as TGTGCCAGCACCACGTGGGGAGGGGGTAATGAAAAACTGTTTTTT.

The rearrangement uses TRBV6-1 and TRBJ2-5; D call uncertain. The germline gives CDR1 MNHNS, CDR2 SASEGT. The germline V and J ends were trimmed by 5 bases and 1 base, with 8 bases remaining between them. The CDR3 contains 13 residues. In nucleotides, the CDR3 is TGTGCCAGCAGTCCCATCATCCAAGAGACCCAGTACTTC. Its protein product is CASSPIIQETQYF.

This clone occurred a few times. V gene TRBV28 combines with J gene TRBJ2-5, with D possibly TRBD1 on 6 matching bases. This CDR3 comprises 14 residues. Trimming shortened V by 10 bases and J by 2 bases, and 17 bases separated the two germline ends. Germline-derived CDR1 and CDR2 are MDHEN and SYDVKM. The chain's CDR3 is CATFPGTQQETQYF. For the CDR3, the DNA is TGTGCCACCTTTCCCGGGACACAACAAGAGACCCAGTACTTC.

The CDR3 loop reads CASSPTPYNEQFF. The CDR3 DNA sequence: TGTGCCAGCTCACCGACACCTTACAATGAGCAGTTCTTC. The genes are TRBV18 and TRBJ2-1, with no clear D. The length of the CDR3 is 13 residues. The germline gives CDR1 KGHSH, CDR2 LQKENI. V lost 3 bases and J 4 bases, leaving 7 bases between the germline ends.

Only a few counts were recorded for this clone. The gene calls are TRBV9 and TRBJ2-7; D gene uncertain. Trimming cost V 0 bases and J 7 bases, with 11 bases left between them. CDR1 and CDR2 (germline): SGDLS, YYNGEE. This CDR3 has 13 amino acids. The CDR3 sequence: CASSVAPFLEQYF. Here the CDR3 DNA reads TGTGCCAGCAGCGTAGCTCCGTTTTTGGAGCAGTACTTC.

This rearrangement joins TRBV6-1 to TRBJ2-1; 11 bases are a match to TRBD1. The germline CDR1 and CDR2 sequences are MNHNS and SASEGT. This CDR3 is built from 15 residues. The V gene end was trimmed by 6 bases and the J gene end by 2 bases; junction bases not matched to a gene: 3. Written as DNA, the CDR3 is TGTGCCAGCAGAAGGGGACAGGGGGCCTACAATGAGCAGTTCTTC. This translates into CASRRGQGAYNEQFF.

Only a few counts were recorded for this clone. The J gene is TRBJ1-5, the V gene TRBV14; the D is unclear. V lost 4 bases and J lost 3, with 7 bases in between. Germline CDR1 and CDR2: SGHDN and FVKESK. The CDR3 extends over 13 amino acids. This CDR3 reads CASSLAINQPQHF. Here the CDR3 DNA reads TGTGCCAGCAGCCTAGCCATCAATCAGCCCCAGCATTTT.

This rearrangement joins TRBV19 to TRBJ1-2, with D maybe TRBD1 (6 bases). With 6 bases removed from V and 1 base from J, the gap between germline ends came to 18 bases. Germline V gene data show CDR1 as LNHDA and CDR2 as SQIVND (reference sequence). CDR3 length: 16 amino acids. The CDR3 DNA sequence: TGTGCCAGTAGGGACAGCGCTCGGCAGGGTAACTATGGCTACACCTTC. This codes for CASRDSARQGNYGYTF.

This clone was counted once. This chain joins TRBV19 and TRBJ2-1, with a tentative D call TRBD2 (5 bases). The CDR3 is 12 residues long. V was cut by 5 bases and J by 10 bases, with 12 bases left in between. From germline, CDR1 is LNHDA and CDR2 SQIVND (reference sequence). CDR3 bases: TGTGCCAGTAGTGCCCAACTAGGGGAGCAGTTCTTC. As protein: CASSAQLGEQFF.

This chain joins TRBV7-2 and TRBJ1-1; D is undetermined. The CDR3 totals 15 residues. V lost 5 bases and J 2 bases, leaving 15 bases between the germline ends. Germline V gene sequence: CDR1 SGHTA, CDR2 FQGNSA. The CDR3 region is CASSQMGFINTEAFF. CDR3 bases: TGTGCCAGCAGCCAAATGGGATTTATAAACACTGAAGCTTTCTTT.

The rearrangement uses TRBV5-8 and TRBJ2-2; D is possibly TRBD2 (7 bases). Germline lookup yields CDR1 SGHTS and CDR2 YDEGEE. With 2 bases removed from V and 2 bases from J, the gap between germline ends came to 13 bases. The CDR3 extends over 16 amino acids. The CDR3 here is CASSFVRGANTGELFF. DNA of the CDR3: TGTGCCAGCAGCTTCGTACGGGGGGCTAACACCGGGGAGCTGTTTTTT. Based on the CDR3 plus reference TRBV5-8 and TRBJ2-2, the full variable domain is EAGVTQSPTHLIKTRGQQATLRCSPISGHTSVYWYQQALGLGLQFLLWYDEGEERNRGNFPPRFSGRQFPNYSSELNVNALELEDSALYLCASSFVRGANTGELFFGEGSRLTVL.

The chain has TRBV11-3 and TRBJ2-3, with 11 nucleotides matching TRBD1. CDR1 and CDR2 (germline): SGHNT, YENEEA. Unmatched junction bases numbered 5, after V lost 4 bases and J lost 5 bases. The CDR3 extends over 15 amino acids. CDR3 loop: CASSSRTGGLDTQYF. The DNA for the CDR3 is TGTGCCAGCAGCTCCCGGACAGGGGGCCTAGATACGCAGTATTTT. Using reference TRBV11-3 and TRBJ2-3 for the parts outside the CDR3, the full variable domain is EAGVVQSPRYKIIEKKQPVAFWCNPISGHNTLYWYLQNLGQGPELLIRYENEEAVDDSQLPKDRFSAERLKGVDSTLKIQPAELGDSAVYLCASSSRTGGLDTQYFGPGTRLTVL.

This clone appeared once. V and J are TRBV10-3 and TRBJ1-1; 9 nucleotides agree with TRBD1. This CDR3 contains 14 residues. The ends lost 8 bases at V and 2 bases at J; junction bases unmatched: 6. Germline CDR1 and CDR2: ENHRY and SYGVKD. The CDR3 DNA follows: TGTGCCATCGGGGACAGGGCCAAAAACACTGAAGCTTTCTTT. Amino acids: CAIGDRAKNTEAFF.

V and J are TRBV10-2 and TRBJ2-5; D perhaps matches TRBD1 (5 bases). The V end lost 2 bases, the J end lost 1 base, and 14 bases lay between the germline ends. The CDR3 is 16 amino acids. Germline CDR1 is WSHSY and CDR2 is SAAADI. The CDR3 loop reads CASSETLTDSQETQYF. The CDR3 DNA reads TGCGCCAGCAGTGAGACGTTAACAGACAGCCAAGAGACCCAGTACTTC.

V is TRBV5-1 and J is TRBJ2-5, with 8 bases lining up with TRBD1. Germline lookup yields CDR1 SGHRS and CDR2 YFSETQ. V lost 6 bases and J lost 1; bases outside the gene matches: 2. CDR3 length: 13 amino acids. Written as DNA, the CDR3 is TGCGCCAGCAAGGGGACAGGCCAAGAGACCCAGTACTTC. Translated, it gives CASKGTGQETQYF. Supplemented by reference TRBV5-1 and TRBJ2-5, the full variable domain reads KAGVTQTPRYLIKTRGQQVTLSCSPISGHRSVSWYQQTPGQGLQFLFEYFSETQRNKGNFPGRFSGRQFSNSRSEMNVSTLELGDSALYLCASKGTGQETQYFGPGTRLLVL.

In this sample, this clone turned up a few times. V is TRBV4-1 and J is TRBJ2-7; 10 positions agree with TRBD1. The CDR3 has 16 amino acids. The trim removed 3 bases at V and 2 bases at J, leaving 7 bases unmatched. Germline V gives CDR1 MGHRA, CDR2 YSYEKL. The CDR3 DNA reads as TGCGCCAGCAGCCAGGGCCCGGGACAGGGGACCTACGAGCAGTACTTC. The encoded protein is CASSQGPGQGTYEQYF.

The chain combines TRBV5-3 with TRBJ2-5; 7 bases agree with TRBD1. TRBV5-3 has ORF status, its function being uncertain. The CDR3 sequence is 17 residues long. The trim removed 5 bases at V and 3 bases at J, leaving 16 bases unmatched. CDR3 DNA sequence: TGTGCCAGAAGATGCATCCCCCGGGACAGTGTAGAAGAGACCCAGTACTTC. Encoded protein: CARRCIPRDSVEETQYF.

The chain carries TRBV11-2 and TRBJ2-5, with D unresolved. V was trimmed by 1 base and J by 0 bases, leaving 6 bases between them. CDR1 SGHAT and CDR2 FQNNGV come from the germline V gene. This CDR3 has 14 amino acids. The CDR3 DNA reads as TGTGCCAGCAGCTTAGGCAGCTACCAAGAGACCCAGTACTTC. This sequence encodes CASSLGSYQETQYF.

The rearrangement links TRBV5-1 to TRBJ2-5; 9 bases line up with TRBD1. Judging by the DNA end, TRBJ2-7 fits better; the J call may be wrong. The germline CDR1 and CDR2 sequences are SGHRS and YFSETQ. This CDR3 is 14 amino acids long. CDR3 amino acids: CASSPGTGRGEQYF. The CDR3 DNA sequence: TGCGCCAGCAGCCCGGGGACAGGGAGAGGCGAGCAGTACTTC.

V usage is TRBV28 and J usage is TRBJ2-5; D gene ambiguous. Looked up from germline, CDR1 is MDHEN and CDR2 is SYDVKM. With 4 bases removed from V and 0 bases from J, the gap between germline ends came to 9 bases. The CDR3 spans 14 residues. Here the CDR3 DNA reads TGTGCCAGCAGTTCCCCCCTCCACCAAGAGACCCAGTACTTC. It is translated as CASSSPLHQETQYF.

The chain recombines TRBV5-6 with TRBJ1-2; D is perhaps TRBD1 (5 bases). The germline CDR1 and CDR2 sequences are SGHDT and YYEEEE. Trimming stripped 0 bases from V and 8 bases from J, with 14 bases between. There are 14 residues in the CDR3. CDR3 nucleotides: TGTGCCAGCAGCTTGGCCAAGGGGCAGAGGGGCTACACCTTC. Its translation: CASSLAKGQRGYTF.

V gene TRBV11-2 combines with J gene TRBJ2-3; 8 bases line up with TRBD2. V was pared by 3 bases and J by 4 bases, with 6 bases of the junction left unmatched. Germline V gene lookup returns CDR1 SGHAT and CDR2 FQNNGV. The CDR3 contains 15 residues. This CDR3 reads CASSFSGGSADTQYF. The CDR3 DNA sequence: TGTGCCAGCAGCTTCAGCGGGGGCAGCGCAGATACGCAGTATTTT.